This TCR beta chain was found in a study of blood T cell repertoires in COVID-19 (dated by TCRdb to 2018 to 2020). General notes on the study: Samples from collaborators originated in the United States, Italy and Spain and spanned both the acute and convalescent phases of COVID-19. The prospective study material was composed of cDNA or gDNA derived from T cells, B-cell-depleted T cells, or PBMCs. Subjects who had been exposed to COVID-19, were actively infected with it, or had recovered from it provided the deeply sampled blood TCRbeta repertoires that made up the dataset. The repertoires were released in a freely available public database meant as a resource for research on the immune response to SARS-CoV-2. Samples were obtained from the ongoing ImmuneRACE study (first 160 participants) and from over 1,000 subjects provided by 6 global collaborators. Sample metadata almost always included a de-identified subject ID, COVID-19 status, age in years and sex. Where available, HLA class I and class II types were taken from metadata supplied by the sample provider and were not determined by assay-based typing.

Between the V and J ends, shortened by 2 bases and 4 bases respectively, the junction contains 8 bases. According to the germline V gene, CDR1 reads MNHEY and CDR2 reads SVGEGT. The CDR3 contains 14 residues, cysteine and phenylalanine counted. Only the CDR3 region is kept as DNA, spanning 42 bases read in frame from base 1. The immunoSEQ Assay, a bias-controlled multiplex PCR, was used to amplify TCRbeta CDR3 regions from genomic DNA. Per the original workflow: Nucleated cell counts per sample were estimated from amplification of reference gene primers within the assay. Sequence reads were collapsed and filtered to measure the absolute abundance of every unique TCRbeta CDR3 rearrangement. For each sample, productive Simpson clonality was calculated by taking the square root of Simpson's diversity index across productive rearrangements. TCRdb retrieved this table from immuneACCESS and kept in-frame rearrangements only. Not all clones are present; in checked studies, unresolved V genes account for under half, and no reason is known for the remainder. V, J and clone size are taken as reported in that table, and D and trimming were inferred from the DNA itself. This sample comprises roughly 230,000 clones, roughly 89% of them detected only once. Together, the top ten hold approximately 2.1% of the sample.

About this clone: Its antigen is currently not known. No base qualities exist here, and no much larger clone lies one base off it.

The full study reports these points: How much clinical and demographic metadata was included differed by source and by participant, and the metadata was provided uncurated.

One collaborating source in Seattle enrolled patients during active infection and followed them longitudinally through the course of disease. Whole blood was collected in K2EDTA tubes by collaborating institutions according to the institutions' own protocols. For TCRbeta analysis, collaborator samples were shipped as frozen whole blood, as isolated PBMCs, or as DNA extracted from either sample type. The origin of this receptor is a woman aged 60-70 years with COVID-19, enrolled during active disease. Sequenced: peripheral blood. The sequence is built from TRBV6-2 or TRBV6-3 and TRBJ2-2, with the identity of the D gene unclear. The DNA sequence is TGTGCCAGCAGTTACCTACTTAGCACCGGGGAGCTGTTTTTT. This sequence encodes CASSYLLSTGELFF.